Included here is one T cell receptor beta chain sequence, with context. The CDR3 totals 11 residues. Germline V lookup: CDR1 DFQATT, CDR2 SNEGSKA (reference sequence). After removal of 2 bases from V and 6 bases from J, the junction contained 1 base not matched to a gene. Method: immunoSEQ multiplex PCR; TCRdb's copy keeps in-frame clones and lacks some. The sample lists about 94,000 clones, around 87% seen once, with about 0.3% in the top ten. The data originate from a study of OX40 agonist ivuxolimab in advanced cancers. About the research overall: Ivuxolimab, which patients received intravenously every 2 weeks, was dosed at 0.01 to 10 mg/kg.

V is TRBV20-1 and J is TRBJ2-7, with TRBD1 matching over 7 bases. The sequence came from an adult with an advanced solid tumor such as melanoma, head and neck, liver or kidney cancer. Sequencing was performed on CD4+ or CD8+ T cells sorted from blood, taken in a trial of the OX40 agonist ivuxolimab. CDR3 sequence: CSARTGVEQYF. The DNA of the CDR3 is TGCAGTGCTAGAACAGGGGTCGAGCAGTACTTC.